This T cell receptor (beta chain) was sequenced during a study of T cells after yellow fever vaccination. For the study at large: For low cell numbers, libraries were made with SMART-Seq v4 Ultra Low Input.

Findings and caveats of the study: The booster saw the reappearance of most primary-vaccination clones (roughly 97% CD4, 88% CD8). When the response was secondary, it was weaker but reached its peak faster, day 5 versus 15.

A 5'RACE template-switching step, the method used to make TCR cDNA, added a universal primer site and UMIs. TCRdb fed the 5' RACE reads into MiXCR, producing one record per CDR3 protein. Of about 94,000 distinct CDR3 sequences in the sample, approximately 8.4% were seen once. This clonotype has only a few counts. Per the germline V gene, CDR1 is MGHRA and CDR2 is YSYEKL. The CDR3 is 13 residues long. Trimming removed 4 bases from V and 5 bases from J, with 8 bases in between. The chain employs TRBV4-1 and TRBJ2-2, with D hard to call. The receptor was derived from a man aged 18-30 years who received the YFV17D yellow fever vaccine. The material was CD8+ T cells not binding an NS4B(214-222) dextramer, sorted from PBMCs, obtained around 16 days after the first yellow fever vaccination. The CDR3 bases are TGCGCCAGCAGCCGAGTGGGGACCGGGGAGCTGTTTTTT. Protein: CASSRVGTGELFF.